These 15 T cell receptor beta chains were sequenced from one sample in a study of radiation and T cells in renal cell carcinoma. Produced via immunoSEQ multiplex PCR; TCRdb's table is partial and in-frame only. The repertoire holds 150,000 to 200,000 clones, with 88% as singletons. This sample's time point: blood 4 weeks post-SBRT, at nephrectomy. Treatment defined: 15 Gy SBRT to primary tumor, nephrectomy 4 weeks later. Here the sequenced sample was blood, taken from a patient whose treatment included radiotherapy and nephrectomy. The receptors were gathered from a woman aged 45-60 years with renal cell carcinoma.

A word on this clone: At one end the junction does not follow the germline gene, possibly because of a read error. The gene calls are TRBV5-6 and TRBJ1-2; D might be TRBD1 (6 bases). The CDR3 has 12 amino acids. CDR1 is SGHDT and CDR2 is YYEEEE in the germline V gene. CDR3 in amino acids: CASSNPGVGYAF. The CDR3 DNA reads TGTGCCAGCAGCAACCCAGGGGTTGGCTACGCCTTC.

This clone was picked up one time. The rearrangement links TRBV6-5 to TRBJ1-6, with unresolved D. V lost 2 bases and J lost 0, with 8 bases in between. CDR3 size: 16 residues. CDR1 is MNHEY and CDR2 is SVGAGI in the germline V gene. The CDR3 bases are TGTGCCAGCAGTTACACGGGATTCTCCTATAATTCACCCCTCCACTTT. It yields the protein CASSYTGFSYNSPLHF.

This clone was seen more than once but under ten times. This chain uses TRBV4-2 with TRBJ2-7; the D gene could be TRBD1 or TRBD2 (6 bases each). CDR1 is LGHNA and CDR2 is YNFKEQ in the germline V gene. The CDR3 length is 16 residues. Trimming pared 3 bases from V and 3 bases from J, leaving 18 bases between. The CDR3 here is CASSHPEGGGNYEQYF. The CDR3 DNA reads TGTGCCAGCAGCCACCCCGAGGGGGGTGGGAACTACGAGCAGTACTTC.

The chain recombines TRBV14 with TRBJ2-7, with a possible D match to TRBD2 (5 bases). Germline loops: CDR1 SGHDN, CDR2 FVKESK. The CDR3 consists of 15 residues. Trimming removed 1 base at V and 0 bases at J, with 10 bases between. The CDR3 region has the DNA TGTGCCAGCAGCCAAGTAGGAGGCCTCTCCTACGAGCAGTACTTC. Its translation: CASSQVGGLSYEQYF. Using reference TRBV14 and TRBJ2-7 for the parts outside the CDR3, the full variable domain is EAGVTQFPSHSVIEKGQTVTLRCDPISGHDNLYWYRRVMGKEIKFLLHFVKESKQDESGMPNNRFLAERTGGTYSTLKVQPAELEDSGVYFCASSQVGGLSYEQYFGPGTRLTVT.

The genes are TRBV7-6 and TRBJ2-2; TRBD1 or TRBD2 may be the D gene (5 bases each). This CDR3 contains 15 residues. The germline CDR1 and CDR2 sequences are SGHVS and FNYEAQ. Trimming took off 5 bases at V and 4 bases at J, with 14 bases between the two ends. The CDR3 protein is CASSRTTGGTGELFF. The CDR3 DNA is TGTGCCAGCAGCCGTACTACAGGAGGCACCGGGGAGCTGTTTTTT.

V gene TRBV5-4 combines with J gene TRBJ1-3; D gene uncertain. CDR1 is SGHNT and CDR2 is YYREEE in the germline V gene (reference sequence). The CDR3 contains 13 residues. V lost 1 base, J lost 7 bases, and 9 bases lay in between. CDR3 loop: CASSLKVGNTIYF. The CDR3 DNA reads as TGTGCCAGCAGCTTGAAAGTTGGGAACACCATATATTTT.

The chain recombines TRBV5-6 with TRBJ1-5, with TRBD1 as a possible D gene (6 bases). The V and J ends lost 3 bases and 1 base respectively, with 14 bases between them. The CDR3 has 16 amino acids. Germline-derived CDR1 and CDR2 are SGHDT and YYEEEE. The CDR3 protein is CASSSGTGASNQPQHF. The DNA for the CDR3 is TGTGCCAGCAGCTCCGGGACGGGGGCGAGCAATCAGCCCCAGCATTTT.

V is TRBV4-1 and J is TRBJ2-7, with D maybe TRBD2 (6 bases). This CDR3 has 17 residues. Germline V gene lookup returns CDR1 MGHRA and CDR2 YSYEKL. The V gene lost 0 bases and the J gene lost 6 bases, with 21 bases spanning the gap. Here the CDR3 reads CASSQDPPGGLRVEQYF. CDR3 sequence (DNA): TGCGCCAGCAGCCAAGATCCCCCTGGAGGGCTTAGGGTCGAGCAGTACTTC.

This chain links TRBV6-6 with TRBJ1-1; D not certain. Germline CDR1 and CDR2: MNHNY and SVGAGI (reference sequence). Trimming took 2 bases from V and 1 from J, leaving 11 bases between them. This CDR3 has 15 residues. CDR3 DNA sequence: TGTGCCAGCAGTTACCTAGGCCAGGAGAACACTGAAGCTTTCTTT. Amino acids: CASSYLGQENTEAFF.

The CDR3 bases are TGTGCCAGTAGTATACCCCCAGCGGGGGATCAGCCCCAGCATTTT. The encoded protein is CASSIPPAGDQPQHF. The chain joins TRBV19 to TRBJ1-5, with D possibly being TRBD1 (5 bases). V shed 2 bases and J shed 5 bases, with 13 bases lying between them. The CDR3 length is 15 residues. Germline assignment: CDR1 LNHDA and CDR2 SQIVND (reference sequence).

The chain links TRBV5-8 to TRBJ1-3, with D possibly TRBD1 on 5 matching bases. The CDR3 sequence is 15 residues long. In germline, CDR1 is SGHTS, CDR2 YDEGEE. Trimming took 4 bases from V and 4 from J, leaving 15 bases between them. Written as DNA, the CDR3 is TGTGCCAGCAGCAGCCTCAGGGAGTCCGGAAACACCATATATTTT. This codes for CASSSLRESGNTIYF.

V and J are TRBV6-6 and TRBJ1-5; 8 bases are a match to TRBD1. CDR1 MNHNY and CDR2 SVGAGI come from the germline V gene (reference sequence). The CDR3 totals 16 residues. Trimming removed 6 bases from V and 3 bases from J; junction bases left unmatched: 10. This CDR3 reads CASSPPTGDSNQPQHF. CDR3 in DNA: TGTGCCAGCAGCCCGCCGACAGGGGATTCCAATCAGCCCCAGCATTTT.

The chain combines TRBV30 with TRBJ2-4; 13 bases are shared with TRBD2. V dropped 3 bases and J dropped 3; count of bases not matched to a gene: 2. CDR1 and CDR2 from the germline V gene are GTSNPN and SVGIG (reference sequence). The CDR3 sequence is 15 residues long. The CDR3 nucleotides read TGTGCCTGGAGGGGACTAGCGGGGCTCAAAAACATTCAGTACTTC. Translating it yields CAWRGLAGLKNIQYF.

Comments on this clone: The junction departs from the called germline gene at one end, perhaps through a read error. The CDR3 DNA reads as TGTGCTAGCAGCTTAGGGGTGGGCAGGGGTTCCGGTGAGACCCAGTACTTC. As protein: CASSLGVGRGSGETQYF. This chain links TRBV7-7 with TRBJ2-5; maybe TRBD1 (6 bases). CDR1 is SSHAT, CDR2 FNYEAQ, per germline (reference sequence). CDR3 length: 17 residues.

This clone was seen only once. V and J are TRBV5-8 and TRBJ2-7; no firm D call. V was shortened by 3 bases and J by 1 base, with 8 bases between the two germline ends. This CDR3 is built from 13 residues. Germline CDR1 is SGHTS and CDR2 is YDEGEE. CDR3 DNA: TGTGCCAGCAGCTCTCAGGCGTCCTACGAGCAGTACTTC. Its translation is CASSSQASYEQYF.